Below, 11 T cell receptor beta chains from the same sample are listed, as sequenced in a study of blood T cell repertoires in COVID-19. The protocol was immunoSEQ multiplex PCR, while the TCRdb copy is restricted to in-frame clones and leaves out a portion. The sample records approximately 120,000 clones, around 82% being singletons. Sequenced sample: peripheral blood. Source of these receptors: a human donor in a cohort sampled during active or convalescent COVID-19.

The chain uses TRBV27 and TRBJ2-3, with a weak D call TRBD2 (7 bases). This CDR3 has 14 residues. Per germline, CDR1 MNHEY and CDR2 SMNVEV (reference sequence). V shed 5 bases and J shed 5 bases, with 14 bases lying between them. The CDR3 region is CASSGRGRGDTQYF. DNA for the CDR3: TGTGCCAGCAGTGGGCGGGGGCGGGGAGATACGCAGTATTTT.

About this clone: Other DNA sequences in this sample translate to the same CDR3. In DNA form, the CDR3 reads TGCGCCAGCAGCTGGGGACAGGGGACCGGGGAGCTGTTTTTT. Its protein is CASSWGQGTGELFF. The chain combines TRBV5-1 with TRBJ2-2; 10 bases map to TRBD1. The CDR3 length is 14 residues. J lost 5 bases, V lost 3 bases, and 1 base had no gene match. Germline loops: CDR1 SGHRS, CDR2 YFSETQ.

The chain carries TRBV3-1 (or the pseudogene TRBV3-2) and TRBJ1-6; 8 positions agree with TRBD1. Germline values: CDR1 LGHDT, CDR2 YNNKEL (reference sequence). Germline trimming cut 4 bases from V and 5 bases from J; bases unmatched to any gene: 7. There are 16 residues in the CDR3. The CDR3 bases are TGTGCCAGCAGCCGCGGACAGGGTACCCATAATTCACCCCTCCACTTT. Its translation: CASSRGQGTHNSPLHF.

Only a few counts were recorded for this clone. CDR3 coding DNA: TGTGCCAGCAGTTTCGGGAATCAGCCCCAGCATTTT. Translated: CASSFGNQPQHF. V usage is TRBV12-3 or TRBV12-4 and J usage is TRBJ1-5; D is ambiguous. Trimming removed 3 bases from V and 4 bases from J, with 4 bases in between. There are 12 residues in the CDR3.

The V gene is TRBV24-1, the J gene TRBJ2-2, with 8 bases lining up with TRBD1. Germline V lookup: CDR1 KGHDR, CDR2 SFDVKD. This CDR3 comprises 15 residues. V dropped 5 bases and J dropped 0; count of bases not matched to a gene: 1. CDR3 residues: CATSGTGPNTGELFF. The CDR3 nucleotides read TGTGCCACCAGTGGGACAGGGCCGAACACCGGGGAGCTGTTTTTT.

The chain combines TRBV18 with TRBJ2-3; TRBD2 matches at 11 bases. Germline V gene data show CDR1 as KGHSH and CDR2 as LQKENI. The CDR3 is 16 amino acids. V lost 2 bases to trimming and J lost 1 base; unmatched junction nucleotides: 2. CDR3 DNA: TGTGCCAGCTCACCAATACTAGCGGGAGGCACAGATACGCAGTATTTT. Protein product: CASSPILAGGTDTQYF.

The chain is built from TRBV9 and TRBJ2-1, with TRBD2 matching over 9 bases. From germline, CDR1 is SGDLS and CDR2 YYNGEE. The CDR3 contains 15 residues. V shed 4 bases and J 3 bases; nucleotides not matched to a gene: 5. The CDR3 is CASSFSGRLYNEQFF. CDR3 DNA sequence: TGTGCCAGCAGCTTTAGCGGGAGACTCTACAATGAGCAGTTCTTC.

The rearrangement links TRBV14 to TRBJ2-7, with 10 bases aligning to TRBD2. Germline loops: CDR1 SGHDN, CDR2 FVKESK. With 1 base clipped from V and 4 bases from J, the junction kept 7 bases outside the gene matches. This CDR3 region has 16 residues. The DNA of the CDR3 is TGTGCCAGCAGCCAAGCCGGGGGACTAGCGACTTACGAGCAGTACTTC. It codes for CASSQAGGLATYEQYF.

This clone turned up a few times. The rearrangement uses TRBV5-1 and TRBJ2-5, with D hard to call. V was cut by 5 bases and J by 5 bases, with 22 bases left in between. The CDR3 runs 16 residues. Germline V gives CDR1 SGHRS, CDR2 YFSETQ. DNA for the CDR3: TGCGCCAGCAGTTTAGCCCTCCCTATGGGTGGGGAGACCCAGTACTTC. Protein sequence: CASSLALPMGGETQYF.

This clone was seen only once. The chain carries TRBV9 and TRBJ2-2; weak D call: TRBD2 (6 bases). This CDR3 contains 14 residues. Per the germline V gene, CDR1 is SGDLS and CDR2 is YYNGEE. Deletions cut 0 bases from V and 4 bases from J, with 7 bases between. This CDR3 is CASSVDGGTGELFF. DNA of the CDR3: TGTGCCAGCAGCGTAGACGGGGGCACCGGGGAGCTGTTTTTT.

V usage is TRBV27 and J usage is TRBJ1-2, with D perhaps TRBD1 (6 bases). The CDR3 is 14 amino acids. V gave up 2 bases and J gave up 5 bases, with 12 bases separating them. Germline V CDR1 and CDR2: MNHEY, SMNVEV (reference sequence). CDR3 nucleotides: TGTGCCAGCAGTTTAACAGGGTCGGTATATGGCTACACCTTC. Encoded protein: CASSLTGSVYGYTF.